The clone carrying this T cell receptor (beta chain) was seen ten or more times. Its antigen remains unidentified. This CDR3 comprises 14 residues. The V gene end was trimmed by 4 bases and the J gene end by 2 bases; junction bases not matched to a gene: 1. The germline V gene encodes CDR1 MNHEY and CDR2 SVGAGI. This sample is part of a study of response to subunit inactivated influenza vaccine. General study points: The study's authors posited that every seasonal influenza vaccination enlists few new T cells.

A single record per CDR3 protein comes from TCRdb applying MiXCR to the RT-PCR reads. The sample has around 570,000 distinct CDR3 sequences, about 11% seen once. These sequences were also reported in another study, on T cells expressing NK-cell markers. According to that study: Beta-chain TCR cDNA was generated via 5'RACE template switching with UMIs. Seven of the eight sequenced donors were classified as HCMV-seropositive, and one was classified as seronegative.

The chain joins TRBV6-5 to TRBJ2-7, with 11 bases that match TRBD2. Source: PBMCs from blood, taken on the day of vaccination. The receptor's source is a man aged 45-60 years who received an inactivated influenza vaccine. CDR3 amino acids: CASSSSGGPYEQYF. Written as DNA, the CDR3 is TGTGCCAGCAGTTCTAGCGGGGGGCCCTACGAGCAGTACTTC.